The 21 T cell receptor beta chains reported below all come from one sample, sequenced in a study of blood T cell repertoires in COVID-19. Here immunoSEQ multiplex PCR was the method, and the copy in TCRdb shows in-frame clones only, minus some. The sample lists around 180,000 clones, more than 70% occurring once. The source material was peripheral blood. The receptors come from a human donor in a cohort sampled during active COVID-19.

The chain joins TRBV7-2 to TRBJ2-7; a weak D match, TRBD2 (5 bases). The germline V gene has CDR1 SGHTA and CDR2 FQGNSA. The V end lost 1 base, the J end lost 3 bases, and 22 bases lay between the germline ends. The length of the CDR3 is 18 residues. The CDR3 sequence is CASSLGRPGRRRSYEQYF. Here the CDR3 DNA reads TGTGCCAGCAGCTTAGGCCGTCCGGGCCGAAGGAGGAGCTACGAGCAGTACTTC. Drawing the rest from reference TRBV7-2 and TRBJ2-7, the complete variable domain is GAGVSQSPSNKVTEKGKDVELRCDPISGHTALYWYRQSLGQGLEFLIYFQGNSAPDKSGLPSDRFSAERTGGSVSTLTIQRTQQEDSAVYLCASSLGRPGRRRSYEQYFGPGTRLTVT.

Notes on this clone: The junction departs from germline at one end; a sequencing error may be responsible. The J gene is TRBJ2-1, the V gene TRBV7-9; TRBD1 matches at 7 bases. Germline values: CDR1 SEHNR, CDR2 FQNEAQ (reference sequence). The length of the CDR3 is 15 residues. The CDR3 loop reads CASSSEPGQSNGQFF. DNA of the CDR3: TGTGCCAGCAGCTCAGAACCGGGACAGAGTAATGGGCAGTTCTTC. The full variable domain, its missing parts supplied by reference TRBV7-9 and TRBJ2-1, is DTGVSQNPRHKITKRGQNVTFRCDPISEHNRLYWYRQTLGQGPEFLTYFQNEAQLEKSRLLSDRFSAERPKGSFSTLEIQRTEQGDSAMYLCASSSEPGQSNGQFFGPGTRLTVL.

The V call is TRBV19, the J call TRBJ2-3; unclear D gene. Trimming cost V 2 bases and J 2 bases, with 5 bases left between them. The CDR3 extends over 13 amino acids. Germline V gives CDR1 LNHDA, CDR2 SQIVND (reference sequence). The CDR3 here is CASSIQVTDTQYF. DNA for the CDR3: TGTGCCAGTAGTATACAGGTCACAGATACGCAGTATTTT.

V is TRBV18 and J is TRBJ1-2; a possible D gene is TRBD1 (6 bases). The V end lost 3 bases, the J end lost 6 bases, and 11 bases lay between the germline ends. The CDR3 runs 13 residues. The V gene's germline CDR1 is KGHSH and CDR2 LQKENI. CDR3 sequence reads: CASSPKQGDGYTF. The DNA for the CDR3 is TGTGCCAGCTCACCCAAACAGGGTGATGGCTACACCTTC.

V is TRBV18 and J is TRBJ2-5; D gene uncertain. The CDR3 sequence is 14 residues long. CDR1 is KGHSH and CDR2 is LQKENI in the germline V gene. V was cut by 3 bases and J by 5 bases, with 13 bases left in between. In nucleotides, the CDR3 is TGTGCCAGCTCACCGGCGGATACCCGCGAGACCCAGTACTTC. Translating gives CASSPADTRETQYF.

The V gene is TRBV6-1, the J gene TRBJ1-2, with TRBD1 identical over 9 bases. The CDR3 extends over 15 amino acids. From germline, CDR1 is MNHNS and CDR2 SASEGT. The trim removed 2 bases at V and 4 bases at J, leaving 5 bases unmatched. This CDR3 is CASSEFGTGTYGYTF. The CDR3 nucleotides read TGTGCCAGCAGTGAATTTGGGACAGGGACCTATGGCTACACCTTC.

This clone showed up just a few times. The chain uses TRBV5-1 and TRBJ2-1; 7 nucleotides match TRBD2. The ends lost 4 bases at V and 3 bases at J; junction bases unmatched: 10. CDR1 and CDR2 (germline): SGHRS, YFSETQ. CDR3 length: 16 amino acids. The CDR3 bases are TGCGCCAGCAGCGCGGGGGAGGGCCTGTACTACAATGAGCAGTTCTTC. This encodes CASSAGEGLYYNEQFF.

The V gene is TRBV9, the J gene TRBJ1-6; no reliable D call. CDR1 SGDLS and CDR2 YYNGEE come from the germline V gene. V was cut by 0 bases and J by 4 bases, with 8 bases left in between. The CDR3 totals 15 residues. Written as DNA, the CDR3 is TGTGCCAGCAGCGTAGAGGCGGGGTATAATTCACCCCTCCACTTT. Translated: CASSVEAGYNSPLHF.

V and J are TRBV7-9 and TRBJ1-1, with 11 bases identical to TRBD1. This CDR3 region has 14 residues. Germline assignment: CDR1 SEHNR and CDR2 FQNEAQ (reference sequence). J was trimmed by 7 bases and V by 5 bases; bases with no gene match: 6. CDR3 sequence: CASSKGQGGNEAFF. The CDR3 DNA sequence: TGTGCCAGCAGCAAGGGACAGGGGGGTAATGAAGCTTTCTTT.

This clone was counted only a few times. The V and J genes are TRBV4-1 and TRBJ2-1, with unresolved D. V lost 1 base to trimming and J lost 5 bases, with 12 bases between them. The germline CDR1 and CDR2 sequences are MGHRA and YSYEKL. The CDR3 totals 15 residues. The CDR3 protein is CASSQGPGKDNEQFF. The CDR3 DNA follows: TGCGCCAGCAGCCAAGGGCCAGGTAAAGACAATGAGCAGTTCTTC.

V is TRBV15 and J is TRBJ2-7; D remains unclear. The ends were cut back, 0 bases at V and 3 bases at J, with 12 bases in the middle. Germline values: CDR1 LNHNV, CDR2 YYDKDF (reference sequence). The CDR3 sequence is 15 residues long. CDR3 residues: CATSRDQGVNYEQYF. CDR3 coding DNA: TGTGCCACCAGCAGAGATCAAGGAGTCAACTACGAGCAGTACTTC.

This rearrangement joins TRBV7-9 to TRBJ1-4, with a tentative D call TRBD1 (6 bases). The ends were cut back, 5 bases at V and 7 bases at J, with 17 bases in the middle. CDR1 and CDR2 (germline): SEHNR, FQNEAQ (reference sequence). The CDR3 totals 15 residues. DNA for the CDR3: TGTGCCAGCAGCCCCTTACAGGGATCAAGTGAAAAACTGTTTTTT. Protein: CASSPLQGSSEKLFF.

The V and J genes are TRBV6-2 or TRBV6-3 and TRBJ2-7; 7 nucleotides agree with TRBD1. Germline V CDR1 and CDR2: MNHEY, SVGEGT. The CDR3 has 15 amino acids. V gave up 5 bases and J gave up 0 bases; unmatched junction bases: 7. The CDR3: CASSTRQGYSYEQYF. DNA of the CDR3: TGTGCCAGCAGTACCAGACAGGGCTACTCCTACGAGCAGTACTTC.

The V gene is TRBV10-2, the J gene TRBJ2-2; TRBD2 might be the D (5 bases). V was cut by 3 bases and J by 9 bases, with 14 bases left in between. The CDR3 has 14 amino acids. The germline CDR1 and CDR2 sequences are WSHSY and SAAADI. The CDR3 DNA is TGCGCCAGCAGTGAAGCACTAGGACGGCGGGAGCTGTTTTTT. This sequence encodes CASSEALGRRELFF.

The V and J genes are TRBV5-1 and TRBJ1-6; possible D gene TRBD1, 5 bases. Germline V gene data show CDR1 as SGHRS and CDR2 as YFSETQ. V dropped 1 base and J dropped 10 bases, with 12 bases sitting between them. The CDR3 has 14 residues. The CDR3 loop is CASSLPLSGSPLHF. Here the CDR3 DNA reads TGCGCCAGCAGCTTGCCTCTCTCAGGGTCACCCCTCCACTTT.

A few counts support this clone. V and J are TRBV4-2 and TRBJ1-6; 10 bases line up with TRBD1. The CDR3 consists of 16 residues. The V and J ends lost 0 bases and 6 bases, in that order; junction bases with no gene match: 2. Germline lookup yields CDR1 LGHNA and CDR2 YNFKEQ. The CDR3 reads CASSQDWDRGNSPLHF. The CDR3 DNA reads TGTGCCAGCAGCCAAGATTGGGACAGGGGTAATTCACCCCTCCACTTT.

The V call is TRBV29-1, the J call TRBJ2-7, with 7 bases aligning to TRBD2. The V gene's germline CDR1 is SQVTM and CDR2 ANQGSEA. The CDR3 loop spans 16 amino acids. Trimming cost V 4 bases and J 0 bases; bases outside gene matches: 12. The CDR3 sequence: CSVAGLQWGSSYEQYF. The CDR3 DNA follows: TGCAGCGTTGCGGGACTACAGTGGGGAAGCTCCTACGAGCAGTACTTC.

V is TRBV19 and J is TRBJ1-5, with 8 positions matching TRBD1. Trimming cost V 6 bases and J 5 bases; bases outside gene matches: 9. CDR1 is LNHDA, CDR2 SQIVND, per germline (reference sequence). The CDR3 runs to 15 residues. As DNA, the CDR3 is TGTGCCAGTAGCGCCCGGACAGGGTACGATCAGCCCCAGCATTTT. Encoded protein: CASSARTGYDQPQHF.

This clone has just one count. The chain links TRBV5-1 to TRBJ1-6; 8 bases fit TRBD1. The CDR3 covers 14 residues. Losses at the gene ends were 7 bases for V and 9 bases for J; bases not matched to a gene: 9. Germline CDR1 is SGHRS and CDR2 is YFSETQ. The CDR3 DNA reads TGCGCCAGCTCCCCGGCAGGGGGCGGTTCACCCCTCCACTTT. This sequence encodes CASSPAGGGSPLHF.

The rearrangement joins TRBV15 to TRBJ2-1, with TRBD1 as a possible D gene (6 bases). This CDR3 is 15 amino acids long. Germline V gene lookup returns CDR1 LNHNV and CDR2 YYDKDF (reference sequence). V was trimmed by 1 base and J by 8 bases, leaving 15 bases between them. The CDR3 sequence: CATSRARGGWYEQFF. CDR3 sequence (DNA): TGTGCCACCAGCAGAGCCAGGGGCGGGTGGTATGAGCAGTTCTTC.

This chain links TRBV5-1 with TRBJ1-1; D unresolved. The germline V gene has CDR1 SGHRS and CDR2 YFSETQ. Trimming took 1 base from V and 0 from J, leaving 4 bases between them. There are 13 residues in the CDR3. The CDR3 sequence: CASSLTVNTEAFF. In DNA form, the CDR3 reads TGCGCCAGCAGCTTGACAGTGAACACTGAAGCTTTCTTT.